The present T cell receptor beta chain was sequenced within a study of human T cells and chemical hapten exposure. The sample's time point: patch test 1, 2 weeks after DPC sensitization. Regarding treatment: therapeutic diphenylcyclopropenone sensitization with weekly scalp DPC. Total RNA was isolated from whole blood that had not been fractionated. This CDR3 region has 11 residues. V was pared by 8 bases and J by 2 bases, with 5 bases between. The germline CDR1 and CDR2 sequences are WNHNN and SYGVQD (reference sequence). Points from the study as a whole: With patch test score, the counts of PT1 expanded TCRs showed a positive correlation.

This clonotype was seen at least ten times. The antigen remains undetermined. Each CDR3 protein gets one entry after TCRdb re-called the RACE reads with MiXCR. The repertoire holds approximately 77,000 distinct CDR3 sequences, with under 9% as singletons. The sequence was collected from a woman in her twenties or thirties with alopecia areata. Some clones in this sample may be carry-over from other donors' samples. The chain joins TRBV10-1 to TRBJ2-3, with unresolved D. The sample consisted of whole blood, taken in connection with sensitization to the hapten diphenylcyclopropenone (DPC). CDR3 DNA sequence: TGCGCCAGCGGAGACACAGATACGCAGTATTTT. Its protein is CASGDTDTQYF.